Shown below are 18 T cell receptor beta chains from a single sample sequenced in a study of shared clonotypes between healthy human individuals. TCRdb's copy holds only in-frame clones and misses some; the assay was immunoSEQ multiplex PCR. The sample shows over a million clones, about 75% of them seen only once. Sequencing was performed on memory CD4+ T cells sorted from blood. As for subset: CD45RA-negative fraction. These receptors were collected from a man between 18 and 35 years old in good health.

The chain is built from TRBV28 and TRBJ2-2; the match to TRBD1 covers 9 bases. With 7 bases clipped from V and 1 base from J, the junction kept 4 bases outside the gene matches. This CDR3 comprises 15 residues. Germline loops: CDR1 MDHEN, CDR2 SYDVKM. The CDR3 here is CASNRDRVNTGELFF. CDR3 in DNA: TGTGCCAGCAACCGGGACAGGGTGAACACCGGGGAGCTGTTTTTT.

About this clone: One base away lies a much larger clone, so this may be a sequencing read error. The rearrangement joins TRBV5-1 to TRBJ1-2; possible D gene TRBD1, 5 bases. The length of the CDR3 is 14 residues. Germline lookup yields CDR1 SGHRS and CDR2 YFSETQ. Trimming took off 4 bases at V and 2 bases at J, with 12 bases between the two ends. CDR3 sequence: CASSQQGGNYGYTF. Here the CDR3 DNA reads TGCGCCAGCAGCCAGCAGGGTGGGAACTATGGCTACACCTTC.

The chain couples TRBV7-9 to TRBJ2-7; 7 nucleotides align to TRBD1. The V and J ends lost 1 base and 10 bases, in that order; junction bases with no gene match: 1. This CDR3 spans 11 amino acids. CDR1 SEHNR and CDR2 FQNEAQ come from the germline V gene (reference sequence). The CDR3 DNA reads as TGTGCCAGCAGCTTAGAAGGGGGCCAGTACTTC. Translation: CASSLEGGQYF.

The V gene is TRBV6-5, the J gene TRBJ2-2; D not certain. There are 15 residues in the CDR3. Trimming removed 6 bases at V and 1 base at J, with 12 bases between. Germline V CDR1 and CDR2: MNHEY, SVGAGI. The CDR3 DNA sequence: TGTGCCAGCAGGATAGGTTATCTGAACACCGGGGAGCTGTTTTTT. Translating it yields CASRIGYLNTGELFF.

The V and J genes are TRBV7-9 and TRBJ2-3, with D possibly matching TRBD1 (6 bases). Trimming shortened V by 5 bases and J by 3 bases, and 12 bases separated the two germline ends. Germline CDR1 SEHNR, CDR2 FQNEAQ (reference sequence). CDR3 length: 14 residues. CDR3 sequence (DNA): TGTGCCAGCAGCCTTGGACAGCCAACAGATACGCAGTATTTT. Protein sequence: CASSLGQPTDTQYF.

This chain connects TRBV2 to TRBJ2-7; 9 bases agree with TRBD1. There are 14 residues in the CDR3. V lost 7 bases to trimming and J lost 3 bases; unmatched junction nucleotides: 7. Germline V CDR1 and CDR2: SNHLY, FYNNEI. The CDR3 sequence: CASKLQGAIYEQYF. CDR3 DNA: TGTGCCAGCAAACTACAGGGGGCAATCTACGAGCAGTACTTC.

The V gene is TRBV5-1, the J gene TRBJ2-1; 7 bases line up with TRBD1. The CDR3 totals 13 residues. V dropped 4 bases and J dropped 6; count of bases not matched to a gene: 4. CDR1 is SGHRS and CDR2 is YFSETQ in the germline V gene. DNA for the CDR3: TGCGCCAGCAGCGCGACAGGGCCCAATGAGCAGTTCTTC. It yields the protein CASSATGPNEQFF. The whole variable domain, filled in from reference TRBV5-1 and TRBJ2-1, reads KAGVTQTPRYLIKTRGQQVTLSCSPISGHRSVSWYQQTPGQGLQFLFEYFSETQRNKGNFPGRFSGRQFSNSRSEMNVSTLELGDSALYLCASSATGPNEQFFGPGTRLTVL.

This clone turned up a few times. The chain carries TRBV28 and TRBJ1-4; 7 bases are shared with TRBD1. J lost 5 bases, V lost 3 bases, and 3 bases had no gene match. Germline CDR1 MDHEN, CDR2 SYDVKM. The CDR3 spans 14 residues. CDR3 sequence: CASSFPGQNEKLFF. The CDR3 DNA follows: TGTGCCAGCAGTTTCCCGGGACAGAATGAAAAACTGTTTTTT.

CDR3 coding DNA: TGTGCCAGCAGCGAGGGACAGGCAGGATTAGCGGGAGGGTGGAATGAGCAGTTCTTC. Its translation is CASSEGQAGLAGGWNEQFF. J is TRBJ2-1 and V is TRBV5-6; 11 bases fit TRBD2. The CDR3 spans 19 residues. The germline CDR1 and CDR2 sequences are SGHDT and YYEEEE. V was clipped by 4 bases and J by 7 bases; unmatched bases: 19.

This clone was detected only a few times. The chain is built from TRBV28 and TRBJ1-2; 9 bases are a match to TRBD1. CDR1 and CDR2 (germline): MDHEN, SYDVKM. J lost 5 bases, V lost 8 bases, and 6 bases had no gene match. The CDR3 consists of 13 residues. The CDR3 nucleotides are TGTGCCAGCCGTACCGGGACAGGGTATGGCTACACCTTC. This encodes CASRTGTGYGYTF.

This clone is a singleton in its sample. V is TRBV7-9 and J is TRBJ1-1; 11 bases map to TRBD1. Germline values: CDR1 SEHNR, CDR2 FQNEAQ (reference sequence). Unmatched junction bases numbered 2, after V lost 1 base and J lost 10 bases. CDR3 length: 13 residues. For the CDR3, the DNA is TGTGCCAGCAGCTTAGGGACAGGGGGCGGAGCTTTCTTT. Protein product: CASSLGTGGGAFF.

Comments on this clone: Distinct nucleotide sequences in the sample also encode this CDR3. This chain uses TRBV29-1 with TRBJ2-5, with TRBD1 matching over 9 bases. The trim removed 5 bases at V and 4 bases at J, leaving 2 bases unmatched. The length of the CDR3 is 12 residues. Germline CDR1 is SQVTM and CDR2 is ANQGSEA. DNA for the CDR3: TGCAGCGTTTCACAGGGGGCAGAGACCCAGTACTTC. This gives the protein CSVSQGAETQYF. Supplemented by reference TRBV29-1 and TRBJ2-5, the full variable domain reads SAVISQKPSRDICQRGTSLTIQCQVDSQVTMMFWYRQQPGQSLTLIATANQGSEATYESGFVIDKFPISRPNLTFSTLTVSNMSPEDSSIYLCSVSQGAETQYFGPGTRLLVL.

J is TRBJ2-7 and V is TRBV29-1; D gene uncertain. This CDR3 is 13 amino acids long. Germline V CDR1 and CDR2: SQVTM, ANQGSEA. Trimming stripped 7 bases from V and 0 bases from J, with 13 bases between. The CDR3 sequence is CSAAGQGSYEQYF. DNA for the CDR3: TGCAGCGCCGCTGGGCAAGGCTCCTACGAGCAGTACTTC.

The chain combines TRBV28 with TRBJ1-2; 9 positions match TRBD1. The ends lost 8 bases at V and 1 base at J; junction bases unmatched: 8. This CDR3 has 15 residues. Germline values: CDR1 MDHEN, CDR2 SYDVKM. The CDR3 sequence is CASQFMGQGNYGYTF. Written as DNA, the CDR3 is TGTGCCAGCCAGTTTATGGGACAGGGTAACTATGGCTACACCTTC.

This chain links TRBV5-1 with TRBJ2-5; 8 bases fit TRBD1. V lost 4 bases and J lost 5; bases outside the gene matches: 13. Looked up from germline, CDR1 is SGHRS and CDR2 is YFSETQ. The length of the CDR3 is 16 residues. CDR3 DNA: TGCGCCAGCAGCCCTTTCCACGGGACAGGTGGGGAGACCCAGTACTTC. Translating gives CASSPFHGTGGETQYF.

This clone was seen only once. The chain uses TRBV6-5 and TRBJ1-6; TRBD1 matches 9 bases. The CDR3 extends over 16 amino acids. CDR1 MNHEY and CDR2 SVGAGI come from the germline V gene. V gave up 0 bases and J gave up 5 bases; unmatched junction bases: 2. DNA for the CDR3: TGTGCCAGCAGTTACTCCGGGACAGGGCATAATTCACCCCTCCACTTT. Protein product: CASSYSGTGHNSPLHF.

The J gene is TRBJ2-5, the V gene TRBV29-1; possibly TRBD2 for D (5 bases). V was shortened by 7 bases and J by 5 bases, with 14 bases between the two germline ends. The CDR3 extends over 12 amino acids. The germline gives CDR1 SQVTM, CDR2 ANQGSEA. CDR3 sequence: CSGISAAETQYF. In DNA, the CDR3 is TGCAGCGGAATTAGCGCGGCGGAGACCCAGTACTTC.

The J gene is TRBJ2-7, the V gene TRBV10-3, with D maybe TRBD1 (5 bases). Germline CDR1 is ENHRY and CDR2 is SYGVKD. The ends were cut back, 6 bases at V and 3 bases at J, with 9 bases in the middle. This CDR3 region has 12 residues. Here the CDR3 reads CAIRNRLYEQYF. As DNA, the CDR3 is TGTGCCATCAGGAACAGGCTCTACGAGCAGTACTTC.